Below, 23 T cell receptor beta chains from the same sample are listed, as sequenced in a study of blood T cell repertoires in COVID-19. Using immunoSEQ multiplex PCR, the repertoire was profiled, and TCRdb retains in-frame clones only, with some absent. The data show around 250,000 clones, approximately 84% seen once. The sample taken for sequencing was peripheral blood. These receptors were taken from a woman aged 80 or over with acute or convalescent COVID-19.

The chain is built from TRBV7-8 and TRBJ2-3, with 10 bases identical to TRBD2. Germline CDR1 SGHVS, CDR2 FQNEAQ. The CDR3 is 16 amino acids. Trimming took 3 bases from V and 1 from J; bases not matched to a gene: 4. CDR3 residues: CASSLLTSGGTDTQYF. The CDR3 DNA follows: TGTGCCAGCAGCTTGCTCACTAGCGGGGGCACAGATACGCAGTATTTT.

The chain is built from TRBV4-1 and TRBJ1-5; D unresolved. Trimming stripped 4 bases from V and 6 bases from J, with 13 bases between. CDR3 length: 14 residues. Germline assignment: CDR1 MGHRA and CDR2 YSYEKL. This chain's CDR3 is CASSPGIWGQPQHF. CDR3 sequence (DNA): TGCGCCAGCAGCCCCGGGATCTGGGGTCAGCCCCAGCATTTT.

CDR3 protein: CASRTGSGQYF. DNA for the CDR3: TGCGCCAGCAGGACAGGTAGTGGGCAGTACTTC. The V call is TRBV10-1, the J call TRBJ2-7; possibly TRBD1 for D (6 bases). Germline V gene data show CDR1 as WNHNN and CDR2 as SYGVQD (reference sequence). The V end was cut by 6 bases, the J end by 9 bases, with 12 bases between. The CDR3 runs to 11 residues.

This clone was counted once. The chain uses TRBV23-1 and TRBJ1-2; D is uncertain. TRBV23-1 is an ORF, and what it does is uncertain. The CDR3 length is 17 residues. The ends were cut back, 7 bases at V and 8 bases at J, with 29 bases in the middle. The CDR3 protein is CASIWSPRDKALMGYTF. DNA for the CDR3: TGCGCCAGCATATGGAGCCCCCGGGATAAGGCCCTCATGGGCTACACCTTC.

This clone was recorded a few times. The chain carries TRBV19 and TRBJ2-2; 12 bases agree with TRBD2. This CDR3 is 16 amino acids long. Germline loops: CDR1 LNHDA, CDR2 SQIVND (reference sequence). After removal of 6 bases from V and 5 bases from J, the junction contained 7 bases not matched to a gene. CDR3 protein: CASRRFGTSGTGELFF. The DNA for the CDR3 is TGTGCCAGTAGGAGATTCGGGACTAGCGGGACCGGGGAGCTGTTTTTT.

The chain uses TRBV15 and TRBJ1-2, with 7 bases matching TRBD1. After removal of 3 bases from V and 3 bases from J, the junction contained 19 bases not matched to a gene. This CDR3 has 19 residues. Germline loops: CDR1 LNHNV, CDR2 YYDKDF (reference sequence). The DNA of the CDR3 is TGTGCCACCAGCAGTACAAGCGGGCAGGGGGGCTCTGGATACTATGGCTACACCTTC. Amino acids: CATSSTSGQGGSGYYGYTF.

The chain couples TRBV19 to TRBJ1-1; 7 bases match TRBD1. Germline V CDR1 and CDR2: LNHDA, SQIVND (reference sequence). This CDR3 is built from 15 residues. V gave up 4 bases and J gave up 6 bases; unmatched junction bases: 11. The CDR3 here is CASSTGTASFAEAFF. CDR3 bases: TGTGCCAGTAGTACCGGGACAGCTTCTTTTGCTGAAGCTTTCTTT.

The chain recombines TRBV10-1 with TRBJ1-3; D call uncertain. The V end was cut by 6 bases, the J end by 0 bases, with 21 bases between. The CDR3 is 18 amino acids. Germline V CDR1 and CDR2: WNHNN, SYGVQD (reference sequence). In nucleotides, the CDR3 is TGCGCCAGCAGCCCCGAGGGAAGGGTCTACCACTCTGGAAACACCATATATTTT. This codes for CASSPEGRVYHSGNTIYF.

The chain links TRBV7-2 to TRBJ2-2; D might be TRBD2 (5 bases). Germline V gene sequence: CDR1 SGHTA, CDR2 FQGNSA. V shed 0 bases and J shed 6 bases, with 14 bases lying between them. This CDR3 contains 16 residues. CDR3 sequence (DNA): TGTGCCAGCAGCTTAGCAGGACTCTCGGCTGCCGGGGAGCTGTTTTTT. Its protein is CASSLAGLSAAGELFF.

This CDR3 is CASSLRAGAGEKLFF. CDR3 coding DNA: TGTGCCAGCAGCTTAAGGGCAGGGGCGGGTGAAAAACTGTTTTTT. This rearrangement joins TRBV7-6 to TRBJ1-4, with D maybe TRBD1 (6 bases). Germline V gene sequence: CDR1 SGHVS, CDR2 FNYEAQ. V lost 2 bases to trimming and J lost 7 bases, with 14 bases between them. The CDR3 covers 15 residues.

This chain uses TRBV7-2 with TRBJ2-1; 7 bases map to TRBD1. This CDR3 contains 16 residues. Trimming at V came to 6 bases and at J to 3 bases, leaving 11 bases not matched to a gene. The germline CDR1 and CDR2 sequences are SGHTA and FQGNSA. DNA for the CDR3: TGTGCCAGCAGGGAGACAGGGTTGGGGGACTACAATGAGCAGTTCTTC. Translating gives CASRETGLGDYNEQFF.

This chain connects TRBV4-3 to TRBJ2-6; 11 positions match TRBD2. V dropped 0 bases and J dropped 2; count of bases not matched to a gene: 12. Germline V CDR1 and CDR2: LGHNA, YSLEER. The CDR3 has 21 amino acids. The CDR3 protein is CASSQEWLAGGPQTGANVLTF. The CDR3 DNA sequence: TGCGCCAGCAGCCAAGAGTGGCTAGCGGGGGGACCCCAGACTGGGGCCAACGTCCTGACTTTC.

The chain joins TRBV9 to TRBJ2-7; no reliable D call. The V end lost 0 bases, the J end lost 4 bases, and 11 bases lay between the germline ends. Germline CDR1 SGDLS, CDR2 YYNGEE. This CDR3 has 14 amino acids. CDR3 sequence reads: CASSVGLGVYEQYF. CDR3 nucleotide sequence: TGTGCCAGCAGCGTAGGCCTAGGCGTATACGAGCAGTACTTC.

The table lists this clone with a few counts. The rearrangement uses TRBV12-3 or TRBV12-4 and TRBJ1-5; D might be TRBD1 (6 bases). Trimming took 9 bases from V and 1 from J, leaving 10 bases between them. This CDR3 spans 13 amino acids. CDR3 region: CASCRGSNQPQHF. As DNA, the CDR3 is TGTGCCAGTTGCAGGGGCAGCAATCAGCCCCAGCATTTT.

This clone was detected a few times. The rearrangement uses TRBV19 and TRBJ1-2; 7 nucleotides line up with TRBD1. The CDR3 runs 13 residues. The germline gives CDR1 LNHDA, CDR2 SQIVND (reference sequence). The V and J ends lost 3 bases and 8 bases, in that order; junction bases with no gene match: 6. The CDR3 coding sequence is TGTGCCAGTAGTATCGAGGGGGCCCAAGGCTACACCTTC. Its protein is CASSIEGAQGYTF. The full variable domain, with the rest looked up from reference TRBV19 and TRBJ1-2, is DGGITQSPKYLFRKEGQNVTLSCEQNLNHDAMYWYRQDPGQGLRLIYYSQIVNDFQKGDIAEGYSVSREKKESFPLTVTSAQKNPTAFYLCASSIEGAQGYTFGSGTRLTVV.

V usage is TRBV2 and J usage is TRBJ1-5, with a weak D call TRBD1 (5 bases). The CDR3 totals 14 residues. Trimming shortened V by 2 bases and J by 4 bases, and 9 bases separated the two germline ends. Per the germline V gene, CDR1 is SNHLY and CDR2 is FYNNEI. The CDR3 sequence is CASSEMSGNQPQHF. For the CDR3, the DNA is TGTGCCAGCAGTGAAATGTCAGGGAATCAGCCCCAGCATTTT.

This clone has just a few counts. The chain carries TRBV7-3 and TRBJ2-1; TRBD1 might be the D (5 bases). The germline V gene encodes CDR1 SGHTA and CDR2 FQGTGA. The CDR3 contains 12 residues. V was shortened by 4 bases and J by 10 bases, with 11 bases between the two germline ends. CDR3 in amino acids: CASSSRTNEQFF. As DNA, the CDR3 is TGTGCCAGCAGCTCCCGGACAAACGAGCAGTTCTTC. Using reference TRBV7-3 and TRBJ2-1 for the parts outside the CDR3, the full variable domain is GAGVSQTPSNKVTEKGKYVELRCDPISGHTALYWYRQSLGQGPEFLIYFQGTGAADDSGLPNDRFFAVRPEGSVSTLKIQRTERGDSAVYLCASSSRTNEQFFGPGTRLTVL.

V gene TRBV28 combines with J gene TRBJ1-1; TRBD1 is a possible D gene (5 bases). This CDR3 contains 13 residues. Between the trimmed V and J ends, which lost 6 bases and 3 bases, there was a span of 11 bases. Germline V gene data show CDR1 as MDHEN and CDR2 as SYDVKM. The CDR3 loop is CASSRGKYTEAFF. The CDR3 DNA reads TGTGCCAGCAGCCGGGGGAAGTACACTGAAGCTTTCTTT.

This clone was observed once. J is TRBJ2-1 and V is TRBV5-5; TRBD1 agrees at 10 bases. The CDR3 consists of 15 residues. The germline gives CDR1 SGHKS, CDR2 YYEKEE (reference sequence). Trimming took 0 bases from V and 8 from J; bases not matched to a gene: 5. The CDR3 sequence: CASSLARDRGYEQFF. CDR3 in DNA: TGTGCCAGCAGCTTGGCCCGGGACAGGGGATATGAGCAGTTCTTC.

V is TRBV5-1 and J is TRBJ2-7, with a weak D call TRBD1 (6 bases). V shed 3 bases and J shed 0 bases, with 10 bases lying between them. Germline V gene lookup returns CDR1 SGHRS and CDR2 YFSETQ. The CDR3 is 14 residues long. The DNA for the CDR3 is TGCGCCAGCAGCTGGACAGTTAGCTCCTACGAGCAGTACTTC. Amino acids: CASSWTVSSYEQYF.

The chain combines TRBV6-5 with TRBJ1-2; 11 nucleotides match TRBD1. Germline CDR1 is MNHEY and CDR2 is SVGAGI. The CDR3 totals 14 residues. Trimming cost V 6 bases and J 7 bases; bases outside gene matches: 7. CDR3 amino acids: CASRWTGGAGGYTF. The CDR3 nucleotides are TGTGCCAGCAGGTGGACAGGGGGCGCGGGTGGCTACACCTTC.

The gene calls are TRBV20-1 and TRBJ1-2; no reliable D call. Germline loops: CDR1 DFQATT, CDR2 SNEGSKA (reference sequence). This CDR3 has 12 residues. Trimming cost V 3 bases and J 5 bases, with 10 bases left between them. CDR3 in amino acids: CSASVVGYGYTF. The CDR3 nucleotides read TGCAGTGCTAGTGTGGTCGGGTATGGCTACACCTTC.

The chain links TRBV11-2 to TRBJ2-7; D may be TRBD1 (6 bases). CDR3 length: 15 residues. Trimming removed 3 bases from V and 3 bases from J, with 15 bases in between. The germline CDR1 and CDR2 sequences are SGHAT and FQNNGV. CDR3: CASSFRRQEIYEQYF. The CDR3 DNA is TGTGCCAGCAGCTTCCGGCGACAGGAGATCTACGAGCAGTACTTC.